This T cell receptor beta chain was identified in a study of read filtering for tumor transcriptome and immune sequencing. Study overall: Among patients, some 17 were male and around 14 female, aged roughly 40 to 90 (mean approximately 71). Per sample, TCR-region reads ranged about 4 to 11 million by IR-seq, 85 to 1273 by RNA-seq.

This clonotype was detected ten times or more. As yet, its antigen is unknown. J lost 6 bases, V lost 4 bases, and 9 bases had no gene match. The CDR3 has 15 amino acids. Germline V lookup: CDR1 SGHTA, CDR2 FQGNSA. Whole-study results and caveats: The CD138-negative fraction was mixed bone marrow immune cells, not pure T cells.

This library used roughly 400 ng RNA and molecular barcoded adaptors spanning alpha/delta and beta/gamma chains. MiXCR, run by TCRdb on the reads, gives a single entry per CDR3 protein. The data show approximately 40,000 distinct CDR3 sequences, with roughly 13% seen just once and less than 35% held by the top ten. The origin of this receptor is a donor at least 40 years old with multiple myeloma. The sample consisted of a population of CD138-negative cells sorted from bone marrow. V and J are TRBV7-2 and TRBJ2-1; the match to TRBD1 covers 7 bases. This chain's CDR3 is CASSSRDRNLNEQFF. Written as DNA, the CDR3 is TGTGCCAGCAGCTCTCGGGACAGAAATCTCAATGAGCAGTTCTTC.